The clone carrying this TCR beta chain has more than one count but fewer than ten. TCRdb used MiXCR to reprocess the 5' RACE reads, holding one entry per CDR3 protein. This sample has fewer than 350,000 distinct CDR3 sequences, with approximately 18% found just once. This entry comes from a study of T-cell memory formation after mild COVID-19. The CDR3 sequence is 15 residues long. V was clipped by 2 bases and J by 5 bases; unmatched bases: 7. Looked up from germline, CDR1 is SGHRS and CDR2 is YFSETQ. The chain employs TRBV5-1 and TRBJ1-1; 9 nucleotides align to TRBD1. The sequencing input was PBMCs or a T cell subset sorted from them (not recorded which). The TCR originated in a man between 18 and 29 years old who had mild COVID-19 (a few samples of this study predate the infection). Cell type and time point are not known. The CDR3 here is CASSFLQGASTEAFF. CDR3 bases: TGCGCCAGCAGCTTTCTACAGGGGGCGTCGACTGAAGCTTTCTTT.